The 31 T cell receptor beta chains below come from one sample, sequenced in a study of B cell selection in AIRE deficiency. The regulatory T cell sort gate was CD4+CD25hiCD127low/negative. Assay: immunoSEQ multiplex PCR; the TCRdb copy retains only in-frame clones and omits some. The sample gives about 18,000 clones, 90% to 95% of which show up once; 0.89% is in the top ten. The source material was CD4+CD25+ Tregs sorted from PBMCs. Source of these receptors: a human donor in good health.

V is TRBV7-9 and J is TRBJ2-7; no definite D call. Trimming pared 1 base from V and 5 bases from J, leaving 15 bases between. This CDR3 region has 15 residues. Germline loops: CDR1 SEHNR, CDR2 FQNEAQ (reference sequence). The CDR3 here is CASSLGTAWSHEQYF. The CDR3 region has the DNA TGTGCCAGCAGCTTAGGGACCGCATGGTCCCACGAGCAGTACTTC.

J is TRBJ1-1 and V is TRBV15; TRBD1 is a possible D gene (5 bases). The V gene's germline CDR1 is LNHNV and CDR2 YYDKDF (reference sequence). The CDR3 spans 16 residues. V lost 5 bases and J 2 bases, leaving 18 bases between the germline ends. The CDR3 nucleotides read TGTGCCACCAGCTCATTTTCCGGGACTTTTAACACTGAAGCTTTCTTT. It codes for CATSSFSGTFNTEAFF.

The rearrangement joins TRBV4-2 to TRBJ2-4, with D tentatively TRBD1 or TRBD2 (7 bases each). Germline V gene data show CDR1 as LGHNA and CDR2 as YNFKEQ. There are 16 residues in the CDR3. Trimming shortened V by 4 bases and J by 4 bases, and 17 bases separated the two germline ends. CDR3 in amino acids: CASSPYQGGAKNIQYF. In DNA, the CDR3 is TGTGCCAGCAGCCCCTACCAGGGGGGGGCGAAAAACATTCAGTACTTC.

V is TRBV5-4 and J is TRBJ1-2; a weak D match, TRBD1 (5 bases). The CDR3 sequence is 17 residues long. CDR1 and CDR2 (germline): SGHNT, YYREEE (reference sequence). V lost 4 bases to trimming and J lost 6 bases, with 25 bases between them. The CDR3 spells CASSPGAPQIKVDGYTF. The DNA for the CDR3 is TGTGCCAGCAGCCCCGGGGCCCCTCAAATAAAAGTTGATGGCTACACCTTC.

The chain links TRBV7-3 to TRBJ2-1; the match to TRBD2 covers 9 bases. Germline CDR1 SGHTA, CDR2 FQGTGA. This CDR3 is built from 15 residues. Germline trimming cut 5 bases from V and 0 bases from J; bases unmatched to any gene: 2. CDR3 amino acids: CASSLSGSSYNEQFF. In nucleotides, the CDR3 is TGTGCCAGCAGCCTTAGCGGGAGCTCCTACAATGAGCAGTTCTTC.

This clone was seen a single time. V usage is TRBV5-1 and J usage is TRBJ2-3, with 9 bases fitting TRBD1. The CDR3 contains 15 residues. Germline loops: CDR1 SGHRS, CDR2 YFSETQ. The ends lost 0 bases at V and 4 bases at J; junction bases unmatched: 3. DNA of the CDR3: TGCGCCAGCAGCTTGGGGGGACAGGGTTCAGATACGCAGTATTTT. This sequence encodes CASSLGGQGSDTQYF. Full variable domain (missing parts from reference TRBV5-1 and TRBJ2-3): KAGVTQTPRYLIKTRGQQVTLSCSPISGHRSVSWYQQTPGQGLQFLFEYFSETQRNKGNFPGRFSGRQFSNSRSEMNVSTLELGDSALYLCASSLGGQGSDTQYFGPGTRLTVL.

The V gene is TRBV27, the J gene TRBJ1-1; possible D gene TRBD1, 5 bases. The germline gives CDR1 MNHEY, CDR2 SMNVEV (reference sequence). This CDR3 comprises 10 residues. V shed 10 bases and J shed 4 bases, with 7 bases lying between them. The CDR3 reads CATGGTEAFF. The CDR3 DNA reads as TGTGCCACCGGGGGCACTGAAGCTTTCTTT.

The V call is TRBV21-1, the J call TRBJ2-5; TRBD2, as called in the table, went unchecked against the DNA. TRBV21-1 corresponds to a pseudogene. The CDR3 is made up of 16 amino acids. CDR3 amino acids: CASSKWGREGTETQYF. CDR3 bases: TGTGCCAGCAGCAAATGGGGAAGGGAGGGCACAGAGACCCAGTACTTC.

The genes are TRBV6-1 and TRBJ1-2; the D gene is possibly TRBD1 (5 bases). The CDR3 sequence is 14 residues long. Trimming took 0 bases from V and 4 from J, leaving 9 bases between them. Germline loops: CDR1 MNHNS, CDR2 SASEGT. The CDR3 DNA sequence: TGTGCCAGCAGTGAAGCGGGGGTAGGCTATGGCTACACCTTC. Translation gives CASSEAGVGYGYTF.

The rearrangement joins TRBV7-2 to TRBJ2-1; 11 bases line up with TRBD2. V trimming: 4 bases; J trimming: 2 bases; junction bases outside the gene matches: 10. Germline-derived CDR1 and CDR2 are SGHTA and FQGNSA. The CDR3 totals 18 residues. CDR3 in amino acids: CASSYRLLAGGTYNEQFF. The CDR3 DNA is TGTGCCAGCAGCTACAGACTTCTAGCGGGAGGAACCTACAATGAGCAGTTCTTC.

The rearrangement links TRBV7-3 to TRBJ2-1, with 9 bases aligning to TRBD2. The CDR3 spans 14 residues. V dropped 6 bases and J dropped 5; count of bases not matched to a gene: 5. Germline CDR1 SGHTA, CDR2 FQGTGA. The CDR3 DNA sequence: TGTGCCAGCAGACAGACTAGCGGTCACAATGAGCAGTTCTTC. It is translated as CASRQTSGHNEQFF.

The sample holds one count of this clone. The chain links TRBV21-1 to TRBJ1-5. TRBV21-1 is flagged as a pseudogene. CDR3 size: 17 residues. CDR3 coding DNA: TGTGCCAGCAGCAAAGAGATAAGGCCAGAAAAGAATCAGCCCCAGCATTTT. It codes for CASSKEIRPEKNQPQHF.

The CDR3 sequence is CASSPSAGAWDTQYF. The CDR3 DNA reads as TGTGCCAGTAGTCCCTCAGCGGGAGCCTGGGATACGCAGTATTTT. The V and J genes are TRBV19 and TRBJ2-3; 8 nucleotides align to TRBD2. V was clipped by 5 bases and J by 6 bases; unmatched bases: 10. CDR1 and CDR2 (germline): LNHDA, SQIVND (reference sequence). The CDR3 sequence is 15 residues long. Filled out from reference TRBV19 and TRBJ2-3, the complete variable domain reads DGGITQSPKYLFRKEGQNVTLSCEQNLNHDAMYWYRQDPGQGLRLIYYSQIVNDFQKGDIAEGYSVSREKKESFPLTVTSAQKNPTAFYLCASSPSAGAWDTQYFGPGTRLTVL.

The chain carries TRBV9 and TRBJ2-2; D is unresolved. V lost 4 bases to trimming and J lost 5 bases, with 6 bases between them. CDR1 and CDR2 (germline): SGDLS, YYNGEE. The CDR3 covers 12 residues. The CDR3: CASSLSTGELFF. CDR3 DNA: TGTGCCAGCAGCCTGAGTACCGGGGAGCTGTTTTTT.

This chain joins TRBV7-2 and TRBJ2-3; tentatively, D is TRBD1 (7 bases). The V end lost 3 bases, the J end lost 6 bases, and 13 bases lay between the germline ends. The germline V gene encodes CDR1 SGHTA and CDR2 FQGNSA. There are 14 residues in the CDR3. CDR3 DNA: TGTGCCAGCAGCTTCGGCAGGGGGAGGGATACGCAGTATTTT. The encoded protein is CASSFGRGRDTQYF.

The chain couples TRBV4-2 to TRBJ2-3; 7 bases align to TRBD1. This CDR3 comprises 18 residues. V lost 0 bases, J lost 0 bases, and 9 bases stayed unmatched. Germline values: CDR1 LGHNA, CDR2 YNFKEQ. CDR3 region: CASSQDRVGGPSTDTQYF. In nucleotides, the CDR3 is TGTGCCAGCAGCCAAGATAGGGTAGGGGGCCCAAGCACAGATACGCAGTATTTT.

The chain links TRBV2 to TRBJ2-3; 10 bases are a match to TRBD2. The junction had 4 bases not matched to a gene; V was cut back by 2 bases and J by 2 bases. Germline CDR1 and CDR2: SNHLY and FYNNEI. The CDR3 length is 16 residues. The CDR3 DNA follows: TGTGCCAGCAGTGAATTTAGCGGGAGGTACACAGATACGCAGTATTTT. This encodes CASSEFSGRYTDTQYF.

This clone was observed once. The chain employs TRBV5-4 and TRBJ1-2, with D perhaps TRBD1 (6 bases). Germline CDR1 and CDR2: SGHNT and YYREEE (reference sequence). CDR3 size: 14 residues. Trimming stripped 2 bases from V and 2 bases from J, with 10 bases between. The CDR3 region is CASSFSQGNYGYTF. CDR3 bases: TGTGCCAGCAGCTTCAGCCAGGGGAACTATGGCTACACCTTC.

V and J are TRBV6-5 and TRBJ2-2; 11 bases map to TRBD1. This CDR3 contains 15 residues. Germline V CDR1 and CDR2: MNHEY, SVGAGI. V shed 6 bases, J shed 6 bases, and the junction held 6 bases outside the gene matches. This chain's CDR3 is CASSAGDRGSGELFF. CDR3 nucleotide sequence: TGTGCCAGCAGCGCGGGGGACAGGGGGTCCGGGGAGCTGTTTTTT.

The rearrangement uses TRBV5-4 and TRBJ2-5; D is ambiguous. CDR3 length: 15 amino acids. V lost 2 bases to trimming and J lost 3 bases, with 14 bases between them. Germline V lookup: CDR1 SGHNT, CDR2 YYREEE (reference sequence). The CDR3 coding sequence is TGTGCCAGCAGCTTCCGACAAGCCTATGAAGAGACCCAGTACTTC. The encoded protein is CASSFRQAYEETQYF.

The rearrangement joins TRBV5-6 to TRBJ2-1; D is undetermined. With 5 bases removed from V and 0 bases from J, the gap between germline ends came to 9 bases. From germline, CDR1 is SGHDT and CDR2 YYEEEE. This CDR3 region has 14 residues. The CDR3 reads CASSGVSSYNEQFF. CDR3 in DNA: TGTGCCAGCAGTGGGGTTAGCTCCTACAATGAGCAGTTCTTC.

This chain joins TRBV29-1 and TRBJ2-7; D is ambiguous. CDR3 length: 11 amino acids. V was cut by 7 bases and J by 5 bases, with 12 bases left in between. The germline V gene has CDR1 SQVTM and CDR2 ANQGSEA. The DNA for the CDR3 is TGCAGCGGAATGGGGTTCCACGAGCAGTACTTC. It yields the protein CSGMGFHEQYF.

The chain carries TRBV20-1 and TRBJ2-1; no clear D gene. This CDR3 is 10 amino acids long. V dropped 0 bases and J dropped 12 bases, with 6 bases sitting between them. The germline CDR1 and CDR2 sequences are DFQATT and SNEGSKA (reference sequence). CDR3 loop: CSARDRWQFF. DNA of the CDR3: TGCAGTGCTAGAGACCGCTGGCAGTTCTTC.

This clone was detected only once. The CDR3 is CASSLTGNSYEQYF. The CDR3 nucleotides read TGTGCCAGCAGCTTAACAGGGAACTCCTACGAGCAGTACTTC. The rearrangement links TRBV11-3 to TRBJ2-7, with D possibly matching TRBD1 (6 bases). V lost 2 bases and J lost 0, with 8 bases in between. Germline values: CDR1 SGHNT, CDR2 YENEEA. The CDR3 loop spans 14 amino acids.

The chain recombines TRBV5-4 with TRBJ2-2; possibly TRBD2 for D (5 bases). This CDR3 is built from 13 residues. The V and J ends lost 0 bases and 6 bases respectively, with 6 bases between them. Germline CDR1 is SGHNT and CDR2 is YYREEE (reference sequence). The CDR3 sequence is CASSLGTAGELFF. CDR3 in DNA: TGTGCCAGCAGCTTGGGGACTGCCGGGGAGCTGTTTTTT.

In DNA form, the CDR3 reads TGTGCCAGCAGGGCCGTCTGGGTGGCTTTCTTT. It is translated as CASRAVWVAFF. This rearrangement joins TRBV6-5 to TRBJ1-1; no definite D call. CDR3 length: 11 amino acids. Trimming pared 6 bases from V and 11 bases from J, leaving 13 bases between. Per germline, CDR1 MNHEY and CDR2 SVGAGI.

The chain uses TRBV7-2 and TRBJ2-5; D ambiguous. The CDR3 consists of 15 residues. The germline CDR1 and CDR2 sequences are SGHTA and FQGNSA. V dropped 5 bases and J dropped 5 bases, with 18 bases sitting between them. The CDR3, as DNA: TGTGCCAGCAGCGCAACTTACGGGTGGCAGGAGACCCAGTACTTC. It encodes CASSATYGWQETQYF.

This chain connects TRBV4-2 to TRBJ2-5, with D perhaps TRBD2 (6 bases). Looked up from germline, CDR1 is LGHNA and CDR2 is YNFKEQ. V dropped 0 bases and J dropped 4 bases, with 9 bases sitting between them. CDR3 length: 14 amino acids. The CDR3 protein is CASSQDYGRETQYF. The DNA of the CDR3 is TGTGCCAGCAGCCAAGATTACGGGAGAGAGACCCAGTACTTC.

CDR3 coding DNA: TGTGCCAGCAGCTTAGATTTTGGGGACAGGGGGCTCTACGAGCAGTACTTC. The encoded protein is CASSLDFGDRGLYEQYF. The chain has TRBV7-6 and TRBJ2-7; TRBD1 agrees at 12 bases. V lost 1 base, J lost 3 bases, and 7 bases stayed unmatched. Germline CDR1 and CDR2: SGHVS and FNYEAQ. The CDR3 has 17 residues.

The CDR3: CASRETGDHEQYF. The CDR3 DNA is TGTGCCAGCAGGGAGACAGGAGACCACGAGCAGTACTTC. The rearrangement joins TRBV2 to TRBJ2-7; maybe TRBD1 (6 bases). CDR3 length: 13 residues. The V gene lost 6 bases and the J gene lost 5 bases, with 14 bases spanning the gap. Germline V CDR1 and CDR2: SNHLY, FYNNEI. Together with reference TRBV2 and TRBJ2-7, the CDR3 gives the full variable domain: EPEVTQTPSHQVTQMGQEVILRCVPISNHLYFYWYRQILGQKVEFLVSFYNNEISEKSEIFDDQFSVERPDGSNFTLKIRSTKLEDSAMYFCASRETGDHEQYFGPGTRLTVT.

This sequence joins TRBV6-6 and TRBJ1-5; D possibly corresponds to TRBD1 (6 bases). Germline lookup yields CDR1 MNHNY and CDR2 SVGAGI (reference sequence). This CDR3 is 14 amino acids long. The V and J ends lost 0 bases and 7 bases respectively, with 10 bases between them. CDR3 amino acids: CASSYSGGEQPQHF. CDR3 coding DNA: TGTGCCAGCAGTTACTCTGGGGGCGAACAGCCCCAGCATTTT.